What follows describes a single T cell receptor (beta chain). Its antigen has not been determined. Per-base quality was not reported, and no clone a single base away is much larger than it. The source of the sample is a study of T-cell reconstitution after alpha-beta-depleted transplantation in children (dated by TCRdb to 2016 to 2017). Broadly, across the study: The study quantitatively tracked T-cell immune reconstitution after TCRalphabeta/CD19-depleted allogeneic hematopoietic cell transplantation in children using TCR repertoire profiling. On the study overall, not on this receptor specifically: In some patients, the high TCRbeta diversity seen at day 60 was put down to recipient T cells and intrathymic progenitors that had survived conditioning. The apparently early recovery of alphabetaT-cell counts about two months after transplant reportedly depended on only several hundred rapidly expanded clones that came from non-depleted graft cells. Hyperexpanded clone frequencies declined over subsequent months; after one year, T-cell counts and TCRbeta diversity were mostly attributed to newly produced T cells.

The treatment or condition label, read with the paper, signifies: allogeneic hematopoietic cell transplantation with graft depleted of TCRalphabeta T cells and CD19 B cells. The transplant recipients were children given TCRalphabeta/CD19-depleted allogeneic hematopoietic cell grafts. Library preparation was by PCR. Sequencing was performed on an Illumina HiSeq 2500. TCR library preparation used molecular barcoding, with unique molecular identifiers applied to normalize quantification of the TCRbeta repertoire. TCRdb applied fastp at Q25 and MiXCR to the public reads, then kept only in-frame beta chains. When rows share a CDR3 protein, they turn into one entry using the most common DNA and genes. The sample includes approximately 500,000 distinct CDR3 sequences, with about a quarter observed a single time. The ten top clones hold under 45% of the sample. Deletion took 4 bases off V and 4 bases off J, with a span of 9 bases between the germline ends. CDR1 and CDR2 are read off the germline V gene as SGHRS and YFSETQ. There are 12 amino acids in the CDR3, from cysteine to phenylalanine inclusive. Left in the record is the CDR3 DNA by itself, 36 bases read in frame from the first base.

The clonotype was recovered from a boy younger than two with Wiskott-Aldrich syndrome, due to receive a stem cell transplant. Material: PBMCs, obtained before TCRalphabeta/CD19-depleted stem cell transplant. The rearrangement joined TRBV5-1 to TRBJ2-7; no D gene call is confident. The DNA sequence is TGCGCCAGCAGCGCAGTCCTTTACGAGCAGTACTTC. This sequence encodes CASSAVLYEQYF.